This passage covers 27 T cell receptor beta chains from one sample sequenced in a study of early T cells in non-severe SARS-CoV-2 infection. TCRdb re-derived calls from the 5' RACE reads in MiXCR, one entry per CDR3 protein. The repertoire consists of some 60,000 distinct CDR3 sequences, with 10% to 15% occurring once and the leading ten covering around 3%. The sample consisted of whole blood. These TCRs come from an adult who was a healthcare worker with PCR-confirmed SARS-CoV-2 infection or an uninfected control (not recorded which).

This clonotype was seen many times. The chain recombines TRBV20-1 with TRBJ1-1; 11 bases are a match to TRBD1. CDR1 is DFQATT and CDR2 is SNEGSKA in the germline V gene (reference sequence). This CDR3 spans 15 amino acids. Trimming took 4 bases from V and 1 from J; bases not matched to a gene: 5. CDR3 amino acids: CSATPGTGGNTEAFF. DNA of the CDR3: TGCAGTGCTACCCCCGGGACAGGGGGGAACACTGAAGCTTTCTTT.

This chain connects TRBV5-5 to TRBJ1-1; no firm D call. The CDR3 has 13 amino acids. Trimming took off 4 bases at V and 2 bases at J, with 9 bases between the two ends. The germline CDR1 and CDR2 sequences are SGHKS and YYEKEE (reference sequence). CDR3 sequence reads: CASSPTPNTEAFF. CDR3 bases: TGTGCCAGCAGCCCGACACCTAACACTGAAGCTTTCTTT.

The CDR3 region has the DNA TGCAGTGCTTACAGGGCAACTAATGAAAAACTGTTTTTT. This sequence encodes CSAYRATNEKLFF. This rearrangement joins TRBV20-1 to TRBJ1-4, with D maybe TRBD1 (6 bases). The germline V gene encodes CDR1 DFQATT and CDR2 SNEGSKA (reference sequence). This CDR3 comprises 13 residues. V gave up 5 bases and J gave up 0 bases, with 7 bases separating them.

As regards this clonotype: Being one base from a much bigger clone, this may be a read error. The V call is TRBV5-5, the J call TRBJ1-1, with D perhaps TRBD1 (6 bases). This CDR3 is 15 amino acids long. The germline gives CDR1 SGHKS, CDR2 YYEKEE (reference sequence). The CDR3 region has the DNA TGTGCCAGCAGCGGAGACGGGACACAGAACGCTGAAGCTTTCTTT. It translates to CASSGDGTQNAEAFF.

The chain combines TRBV2 with TRBJ1-1; 7 nucleotides line up with TRBD1. Germline trimming cut 7 bases from V and 3 bases from J; bases unmatched to any gene: 8. This CDR3 comprises 14 residues. Germline V gives CDR1 SNHLY, CDR2 FYNNEI. DNA of the CDR3: TGTGCCAGCATTTACAGGGGAGGGGACACTGAAGCTTTCTTT. Amino acid sequence: CASIYRGGDTEAFF.

The chain carries TRBV12-3 or TRBV12-4 and TRBJ2-5; 10 bases fit TRBD2. The CDR3 extends over 17 amino acids. Trimming at V came to 1 base and at J to 5 bases, leaving 10 bases not matched to a gene. The CDR3 here is CASSLVLAGEGRETQYF. CDR3 sequence (DNA): TGTGCCAGCAGTTTAGTCCTAGCGGGAGAGGGTAGGGAGACCCAGTACTTC.

A few counts support this clonotype. This chain uses TRBV30 with TRBJ2-1, with no clear D. This CDR3 contains 13 residues. V shed 3 bases and J shed 0 bases, with 6 bases lying between them. CDR1 is GTSNPN and CDR2 is SVGIG in the germline V gene (reference sequence). The CDR3 DNA reads TGTGCCTGGAGACTGAGCTCCTACAATGAGCAGTTCTTC. Amino acid sequence: CAWRLSSYNEQFF.

This clonotype was counted many times. V and J are TRBV28 and TRBJ1-5; weak D call: TRBD1 (5 bases). Trimming shortened V by 5 bases and J by 6 bases, and 17 bases separated the two germline ends. Germline V lookup: CDR1 MDHEN, CDR2 SYDVKM. The CDR3 totals 15 residues. The CDR3, as DNA: TGTGCCAGCAGTCCCCCGGGGGGAACGGGTCAGCCCCAGCATTTT. Translating gives CASSPPGGTGQPQHF.

This clonotype was seen at least ten times. The chain recombines TRBV7-9 with TRBJ2-2, with a weak D call TRBD2 (6 bases). V was pared by 5 bases and J by 6 bases, with 19 bases between. Germline lookup yields CDR1 SEHNR and CDR2 FQNEAQ (reference sequence). The CDR3 has 16 residues. The CDR3 region has the DNA TGTGCCAGCAGCCTAAGGAAGACTAGGGGCGCCGGGGAGCTGTTTTTT. Residues: CASSLRKTRGAGELFF.

This clonotype was recorded at least ten times. V and J are TRBV12-3 or TRBV12-4 and TRBJ2-4; D gene uncertain. The CDR3 has 13 residues. Trimming shortened V by 8 bases and J by 3 bases, and 11 bases separated the two germline ends. This CDR3 reads CASREVGKNIQYF. The CDR3, as DNA: TGTGCCAGCCGTGAGGTGGGCAAAAACATTCAGTACTTC.

This clonotype was counted a few times. The genes are TRBV28 and TRBJ1-6; D may be TRBD1 (6 bases). Deletions cut 0 bases from V and 0 bases from J, with 12 bases between. CDR1 is MDHEN and CDR2 is SYDVKM in the germline V gene. There are 18 residues in the CDR3. The CDR3 bases are TGTGCCAGCAGTTTATGGGCAGGGGCTCCCTCCTATAATTCACCCCTCCACTTT. Its translation: CASSLWAGAPSYNSPLHF.

The V gene is TRBV18, the J gene TRBJ1-4, with TRBD1 matching 7 bases. The CDR3 has 14 amino acids. V shed 3 bases and J 8 bases; nucleotides not matched to a gene: 6. Germline CDR1 reads KGHSH; CDR2 reads LQKENI. CDR3 sequence (DNA): TGTGCCAGCTCACCGACAGGGACCGAAGAAAAACTGTTTTTT. The encoded protein is CASSPTGTEEKLFF.

The V gene is TRBV18, the J gene TRBJ2-1, with TRBD1 as a possible D gene (5 bases). The CDR3 is 14 residues long. V was cut by 3 bases and J by 4 bases, with 10 bases left in between. Germline V gene sequence: CDR1 KGHSH, CDR2 LQKENI. CDR3 residues: CASSPRVQYNEQFF. For the CDR3, the DNA is TGTGCCAGCTCACCCAGGGTCCAGTACAATGAGCAGTTCTTC.

This chain uses TRBV5-1 with TRBJ1-4; TRBD1 agrees at 7 bases. CDR1 and CDR2 (germline): SGHRS, YFSETQ. This CDR3 has 14 amino acids. V gave up 5 bases and J gave up 10 bases; unmatched junction bases: 11. The CDR3 protein is CASSRDSSPLKLFF. The CDR3 nucleotides read TGCGCCAGCAGTCGGGACAGCTCGCCTTTAAAACTGTTTTTT.

Points on this clonotype: Its ends do not fully match the called genes, so a read error is possible. The V gene is TRBV20-1, the J gene TRBJ2-7; TRBD2 aligns across 10 bases. Germline CDR1 reads DFQATT; CDR2 reads SNEGSKA (reference sequence). The CDR3 is 14 residues long. Written as DNA, the CDR3 is TGCAGTGCTGTTCGACTAGCGGGTTTTGGTGAGCATTACTTC. Translation gives CSAVRLAGFGEHYF.

This clonotype has more than one count but fewer than ten. The chain joins TRBV11-1 to TRBJ2-2; 8 nucleotides match TRBD1. V was pared by 8 bases and J by 6 bases, with 14 bases of the junction left unmatched. The length of the CDR3 is 16 residues. CDR1 and CDR2 from the germline V gene are SGHAT and FQDESV (reference sequence). CDR3 sequence: CASRRGRQGNAGELFF. Here the CDR3 DNA reads TGTGCCAGCCGCCGAGGGAGACAGGGGAATGCCGGGGAGCTGTTTTTT. Full variable domain (outside the CDR3, taken from reference TRBV11-1 and TRBJ2-2): EAEVAQSPRYKITEKSQAVAFWCDPISGHATLYWYRQILGQGPELLVQFQDESVVDDSQLPKDRFSAERLKGVDSTLKIQPAELGDSAMYLCASRRGRQGNAGELFFGEGSRLTVL.

This clonotype was recorded at least ten times. V gene TRBV16 combines with J gene TRBJ1-5; D perhaps matches TRBD1 (5 bases). The CDR3 spans 15 residues. V gave up 0 bases and J gave up 4 bases, with 10 bases separating them. In germline, CDR1 is KGHSY, CDR2 FQNENV. The CDR3 sequence is CASSQSGGSNQPQHF. The CDR3 region has the DNA TGTGCCAGCAGCCAATCGGGGGGGAGTAATCAGCCCCAGCATTTT.

The V and J genes are TRBV9 and TRBJ1-1; TRBD1 matches 7 bases. J gave up 4 bases and V 3 bases, and 9 bases lay outside the gene matches. CDR3 length equals 15 residues. The germline CDR1 and CDR2 sequences are SGDLS and YYNGEE. Here the CDR3 DNA reads TGTGCCAGCAGCGAGGGGGCGAGCTCTACCACTGAAGCTTTCTTT. Its protein product is CASSEGASSTTEAFF. Full variable domain (rest looked up from reference TRBV9 and TRBJ1-1): DSGVTQTPKHLITATGQRVTLRCSPRSGDLSVYWYQQSLDQGLQFLIQYYNGEERAKGNILERFSAQQFPDLHSELNLSSLELGDSALYFCASSEGASSTTEAFFGQGTRLTVV.

This clonotype was observed many times. This rearrangement joins TRBV29-1 to TRBJ1-2, with D unresolved. Germline V gives CDR1 SQVTM, CDR2 ANQGSEA. V was pared by 7 bases and J by 4 bases, with 13 bases between. The CDR3 covers 12 residues. The CDR3 DNA sequence: TGCAGCGGCGCGGATAACACCTATGGCTACACCTTC. Encoded protein: CSGADNTYGYTF.

The chain employs TRBV9 and TRBJ1-1; D unclear. V was cut by 6 bases and J by 0 bases, with 12 bases left in between. The germline gives CDR1 SGDLS, CDR2 YYNGEE. The CDR3 is made up of 14 amino acids. CDR3 coding DNA: TGTGCCAGCACCGCTCGGGGTCTGAACACTGAAGCTTTCTTT. Protein sequence: CASTARGLNTEAFF.

The CDR3 coding sequence is TGTGCCAGTACGTCTACAAATACGCAGTATTTT. Its protein is CASTSTNTQYF. The V and J genes are TRBV19 and TRBJ2-3; D remains unclear. Trimming cost V 7 bases and J 7 bases, with 9 bases left between them. Per germline, CDR1 LNHDA and CDR2 SQIVND (reference sequence). The CDR3 runs 11 residues.

V gene TRBV11-3 combines with J gene TRBJ2-7; D is tentatively TRBD1 or TRBD2 (5 bases each). The V end lost 8 bases, the J end lost 4 bases, and 18 bases lay between the germline ends. The CDR3 is made up of 14 amino acids. Germline V gives CDR1 SGHNT, CDR2 YENEEA. The CDR3 sequence: CASGSRDPSYEQYF. CDR3 nucleotide sequence: TGTGCCAGCGGCTCAAGGGACCCTTCATACGAGCAGTACTTC.

With regard to this clonotype: This may be a read error: a much more frequent sequence differs by one nucleotide. This chain uses TRBV29-1 with TRBJ1-5; D is perhaps TRBD1 (5 bases). The CDR3 sequence is 13 residues long. Germline values: CDR1 SQVTM, CDR2 ANQGSEA. Trimming removed 3 bases from V and 7 bases from J, with 13 bases in between. CDR3 sequence reads: CSVEIGARQPQHF. The CDR3 DNA is TGCAGCGTTGAGATAGGGGCCAGGCAGCCCCAGCATTTT.

This clonotype was found a few times. The V and J genes are TRBV12-3 or TRBV12-4 and TRBJ1-6, with unresolved D. The CDR3 contains 14 residues. Trimming cost V 3 bases and J 7 bases, with 10 bases left between them. This chain's CDR3 is CASSLGGMNSPLHF. The CDR3 bases are TGTGCCAGCAGTTTGGGAGGGATGAATTCACCCCTCCACTTT.

The sample holds many counts of this clonotype. The chain has TRBV20-1 and TRBJ2-7; D is ambiguous. This CDR3 is 12 amino acids long. Germline V gives CDR1 DFQATT, CDR2 SNEGSKA (reference sequence). Between the trimmed V and J ends, which lost 3 bases and 1 base, there was a span of 7 bases. CDR3 nucleotides: TGCAGTGCTAGGTCCACTTCCTACGAGCAGTACTTC. This codes for CSARSTSYEQYF.

The chain joins TRBV7-3 to TRBJ2-2; the match to TRBD2 covers 10 bases. The CDR3 runs 17 residues. Germline CDR1 SGHTA, CDR2 FQGTGA. V lost 5 bases to trimming and J lost 4 bases; unmatched junction nucleotides: 10. CDR3 in DNA: TGTGCCAGCAGCCCCTGGGCTAGCGGGGGCATCACCGGGGAGCTGTTTTTT. Translation: CASSPWASGGITGELFF.

V gene TRBV4-1 combines with J gene TRBJ2-7; 7 nucleotides agree with TRBD2. V trimming: 4 bases; J trimming: 3 bases; junction bases outside the gene matches: 12. Per the germline V gene, CDR1 is MGHRA and CDR2 is YSYEKL. The CDR3 totals 16 residues. The DNA for the CDR3 is TGCGCCAGCAGCCGGATGCCCGGGACTACAGTCTACGAGCAGTACTTC. This encodes CASSRMPGTTVYEQYF.